This T cell receptor beta chain appears in the sequencing data of a study of CD8+CD57+ T cells in acquired aplastic anemia. Overall study context: Recorded DNA amounts for sorted CD4+ and CD8+ cells had an average of around 3 ug. Healthy donors had, on average, around 9.9 million reads for their CD4+ cells. Study-wide results and caveats: Shared by patients and controls, almost 30 CD8+ CDR3s were abundant in patients.

The template for TCR beta VDJ and CDR3 sequence profiling was genomic DNA. TCRdb itself ran the reads through MiXCR, one entry per CDR3 protein. Of about 130,000 distinct CDR3 sequences listed, 48% are singletons. Germline-derived CDR1 and CDR2 are SQVTM and ANQGSEA. This CDR3 has 14 residues. V trimming: 7 bases; J trimming: 3 bases; junction bases outside the gene matches: 8. This clonotype was seen many times. Its target is unknown. Material for sequencing was sorted CD4+, CD8+, or CD8+CD57+ T cells (not recorded which) from PBMCs. This TCR derives from a human donor in good health, serving as a control. V is TRBV29-1 and J is TRBJ2-3, with 9 bases matching TRBD2. The CDR3 region has the DNA TGCAGCGGAACGCGGGGGGGCGGGACAGATACGCAGTATTTT. Protein product: CSGTRGGGTDTQYF.